The rows below give T cell receptor beta chains drawn from one sample of a study of blood T cell repertoires in COVID-19. Clones were read by immunoSEQ multiplex PCR, and TCRdb kept only the in-frame ones, dropping some. The data hold 140,000 to 150,000 clones, with approximately 87% observed a single time. Sequencing was performed on peripheral blood. These receptors were obtained from a man older than 75 with acute or convalescent COVID-19. Both conserved end residues are part of each CDR3. A D gene is named only where the DNA matches it firmly. A row's size may be missing; if present it is once, few, many or a size class.

j_gene	len	abundance	v_gene	d_gene	CDR3aa	CDR3nt
TRBJ2-6	16	NA	TRBV7-9	NA	CASSLLPPTGANVLTF	TGTGCCAGCAGCTTACTCCCCCCTACTGGGGCCAACGTCCTGACTTTC
TRBJ1-5	15	NA	TRBV18	TRBD1	CASSARTGGDQPQHF	TGTGCCAGCTCAGCGCGGACAGGGGGGGATCAGCCCCAGCATTTT
TRBJ1-4	14	NA	TRBV7-9	TRBD1	CASSLTQGREKLFF	TGTGCCAGCAGCTTAACACAGGGGAGGGAAAAACTGTTTTTT
TRBJ1-5	13	once	TRBV30	NA	CAWSRNDGQPQHF	TGTGCCTGGAGTAGGAATGACGGGCAGCCCCAGCATTTT
TRBJ2-1	18	NA	TRBV10-2	TRBD2	CASSESWRSAGEPDEQFF	TGCGCCAGCAGTGAGTCGTGGCGTTCCGCGGGAGAGCCAGATGAGCAGTTCTTC
TRBJ2-5	12	once	TRBV30	NA	CAWSARGETQYF	TGTGCCTGGAGTGCGCGGGGAGAGACCCAGTACTTC
TRBJ2-5	11	NA	TRBV21-1	NA	CARDSQETQYF	TGTGCCCGCGACTCACAAGAGACCCAGTACTTC
TRBJ2-5	15	NA	TRBV3-1/TRBV3-2	TRBD2	CASRIETSGRYPQYF	TGTGCCAGCAGGATTGAGACTAGCGGGAGATATCCCCAGTACTTC
TRBJ2-1	18	NA	TRBV27	TRBD2	CASSFFGTSGGGYNEQFF	TGTGCCAGCAGTTTCTTTGGGACTAGCGGGGGAGGATACAATGAGCAGTTCTTC
TRBJ2-3	12	NA	TRBV2	NA	CASIAEGDTQYF	TGTGCCAGCATAGCGGAGGGGGATACGCAGTATTTT
TRBJ2-7	15	NA	TRBV10-1	TRBD1	CASSEGGQGFYEQYF	TGCGCCAGCAGTGAGGGGGGACAGGGGTTTTACGAGCAGTACTTC
TRBJ1-4	12	NA	TRBV6-5	NA	CASGQTNEKLFF	TGTGCCAGCGGACAGACTAATGAAAAACTGTTTTTT
TRBJ2-7	14	NA	TRBV10-3	TRBD1	CAISAGTGTYEQYF	TGTGCCATCAGTGCCGGGACAGGGACCTACGAGCAGTACTTC
TRBJ1-3	11	NA	TRBV30	NA	CAWSVLNTIYF	TGTGCCTGGAGTGTACTAAACACCATATATTTT
TRBJ2-1	16	NA	TRBV19	TRBD2	CASKDRSGSSYNEQFF	TGTGCCAGTAAAGACAGGAGCGGGAGCTCCTACAATGAGCAGTTCTTC